A single sample is the source of the 7 T cell receptor beta chains below, sequenced in a study of Ad26.COV2.S vaccination and SARS-CoV-2 variants. Regarding treatment: 15 to 20 received Ad26.COV2.S at low or high dose, single or two shots; 5 received placebo; per-sample allocation not given. Following the first vaccine or placebo injection, samples were taken on day 63. Using immunoSEQ multiplex PCR, the repertoire was profiled, and TCRdb retains in-frame clones only, with some absent. The sample gives roughly 270,000 clones, 70% to 90% of which show up once; over 2.5% is in the top ten. Here the sequenced sample was peripheral blood, taken in a trial of Ad26.COV2.S vaccine versus placebo. These receptors were taken from a person aged 18-65 years who received the Ad26.COV2.S COVID-19 vaccine or a placebo.

This chain uses TRBV20-1 with TRBJ1-2; D is possibly TRBD1 (6 bases). V shed 3 bases and J shed 3 bases, with 14 bases lying between them. Per the germline V gene, CDR1 is DFQATT and CDR2 is SNEGSKA (reference sequence). The CDR3 is 14 amino acids. This CDR3 reads CSASRHEGDYGYTF. DNA for the CDR3: TGCAGTGCTAGTCGACATGAGGGGGACTATGGCTACACCTTC.

The table lists this clone with a few counts. The chain employs TRBV19 and TRBJ1-1, with D tentatively TRBD1 (5 bases). Looked up from germline, CDR1 is LNHDA and CDR2 is SQIVND (reference sequence). The CDR3 contains 13 residues. Between the trimmed V and J ends, which lost 3 bases and 2 bases, there was a span of 7 bases. The CDR3 nucleotides are TGTGCCAGTAGTATCGACAGAAACACTGAAGCTTTCTTT. The encoded protein is CASSIDRNTEAFF.

The chain recombines TRBV19 with TRBJ2-1; the D gene is possibly TRBD2 (6 bases). Germline values: CDR1 LNHDA, CDR2 SQIVND (reference sequence). The CDR3 length is 16 residues. Trimming removed 7 bases at V and 2 bases at J, with 18 bases between. The CDR3 sequence: CASTSWGEVPYNEQFF. Here the CDR3 DNA reads TGTGCCAGTACCTCTTGGGGGGAGGTACCCTACAATGAGCAGTTCTTC.

This chain connects TRBV13 to TRBJ1-6; D gene unclear. The germline V gene has CDR1 PRHDT and CDR2 FYEKMQ (reference sequence). This CDR3 comprises 17 residues. V gave up 1 base and J gave up 5 bases, with 15 bases separating them. CDR3 in amino acids: CASSLEGARGHNSPLHF. DNA of the CDR3: TGTGCCAGCAGCTTAGAGGGAGCCCGAGGGCATAATTCACCCCTCCACTTT.

V gene TRBV5-8 combines with J gene TRBJ2-1, with unresolved D. Germline V CDR1 and CDR2: SGHTS, YDEGEE. The CDR3 loop spans 14 amino acids. V was shortened by 0 bases and J by 4 bases, with 8 bases between the two germline ends. CDR3 protein: CASSLGAHYNEQFF. CDR3 DNA: TGTGCCAGCAGCTTGGGGGCCCATTACAATGAGCAGTTCTTC.

DNA for the CDR3: TGTGCCAGCAGCTTTTGGGCGGGGAGGCAAGAGACCCAGTACTTC. Translated, it gives CASSFWAGRQETQYF. The V gene is TRBV2, the J gene TRBJ2-5; tentatively, D is TRBD2 (6 bases). The CDR3 length is 15 residues. Germline lookup yields CDR1 SNHLY and CDR2 FYNNEI. Trimming took 6 bases from V and 2 from J, leaving 16 bases between them.

V is TRBV12-5 and J is TRBJ2-1; 8 nucleotides agree with TRBD2. The germline V gene encodes CDR1 LGHNT and CDR2 FRNRAP. V lost 2 bases, J lost 10 bases, and 7 bases stayed unmatched. There are 14 residues in the CDR3. The CDR3 reads CASGLIQLAGEQFF. CDR3 nucleotides: TGTGCTAGTGGTTTGATACAATTAGCGGGAGAGCAGTTCTTC.